The 5 T cell receptor beta chains below all came from one sample that was sequenced in a study of blood T cell repertoires in COVID-19. The protocol was immunoSEQ multiplex PCR, while the TCRdb copy is restricted to in-frame clones and leaves out a portion. The sample includes under 250,000 clones, approximately 89% of them seen just once. The source material was peripheral blood. Receptor source: a woman aged 55-75 years who had recovered from COVID-19.

This clone occurred a few times. The chain carries TRBV7-3 and TRBJ2-1; TRBD2 agrees at 13 bases. V was clipped by 5 bases and J by 5 bases; unmatched bases: 6. This CDR3 has 16 amino acids. The germline gives CDR1 SGHTA, CDR2 FQGTGA. The CDR3 DNA sequence: TGTGCCAGCAGCCCCGGGACTAGCGGGACACACAATGAGCAGTTCTTC. It specifies CASSPGTSGTHNEQFF.

The genes are TRBV2 and TRBJ2-3, with 11 bases lining up with TRBD2. CDR3 length: 16 amino acids. The V segment lost 5 bases and the J segment 4 bases; nucleotides outside the gene matches: 8. From germline, CDR1 is SNHLY and CDR2 FYNNEI. CDR3 protein: CASSNLAGGLADTQYF. The CDR3 bases are TGTGCCAGCAGTAATTTAGCGGGGGGGCTTGCAGATACGCAGTATTTT.

The DNA of the CDR3 is TGTGCCAGCAGCCCACTAGCGGGGATCCAAGAGACCCAGTACTTC. Its translation: CASSPLAGIQETQYF. This sequence joins TRBV5-4 and TRBJ2-5; 10 nucleotides match TRBD2. The CDR3 length is 15 residues. With 4 bases clipped from V and 1 base from J, the junction kept 4 bases outside the gene matches. Germline V gene sequence: CDR1 SGHNT, CDR2 YYREEE (reference sequence).

The CDR3 is CASSVTGTSEGDTQYF. The CDR3 region has the DNA TGTGCCAGCAGCGTAACCGGGACGTCGGAGGGAGATACGCAGTATTTT. The chain is built from TRBV9 and TRBJ2-3; a weak D match, TRBD2 (6 bases). The CDR3 runs 16 residues. The V gene's germline CDR1 is SGDLS and CDR2 YYNGEE. Trimming took off 1 base at V and 5 bases at J, with 17 bases between the two ends.

The chain joins TRBV5-1 to TRBJ2-3; D might be TRBD1 (8 bases). The CDR3 covers 15 residues. V was clipped by 3 bases and J by 3 bases, with 14 bases between them. Germline loops: CDR1 SGHRS, CDR2 YFSETQ. The CDR3 spells CASSSYRGGTDTQYF. The CDR3 DNA is TGCGCCAGCAGCTCCTACAGGGGGGGAACAGATACGCAGTATTTT.